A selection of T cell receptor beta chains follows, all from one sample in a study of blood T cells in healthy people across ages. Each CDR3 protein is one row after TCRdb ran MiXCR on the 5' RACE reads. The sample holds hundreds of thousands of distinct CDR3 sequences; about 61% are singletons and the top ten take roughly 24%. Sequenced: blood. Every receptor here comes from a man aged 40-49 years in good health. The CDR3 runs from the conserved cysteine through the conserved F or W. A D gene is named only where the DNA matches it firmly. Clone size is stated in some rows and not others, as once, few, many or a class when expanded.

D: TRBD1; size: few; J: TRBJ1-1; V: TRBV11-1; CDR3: CASSKDRAGAEAFF
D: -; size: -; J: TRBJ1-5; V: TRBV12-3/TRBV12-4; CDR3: CASTLLIGGYSNQPQHF
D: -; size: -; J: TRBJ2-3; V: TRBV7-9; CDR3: CASTPLTSYGDTQYF
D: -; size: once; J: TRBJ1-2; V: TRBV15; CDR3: CATSRERGDYGYTF
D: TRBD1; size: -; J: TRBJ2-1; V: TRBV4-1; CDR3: CASSLIPGTGRCNEQFF
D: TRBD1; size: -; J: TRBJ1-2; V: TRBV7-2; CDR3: CASSPDRGLGYTF
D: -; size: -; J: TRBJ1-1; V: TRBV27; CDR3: CASSLSPRLLGNTEAFF
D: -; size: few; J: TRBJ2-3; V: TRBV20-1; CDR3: CSARQGNLADTQYF
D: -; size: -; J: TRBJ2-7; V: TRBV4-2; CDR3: CASSQDRVAYEQYF
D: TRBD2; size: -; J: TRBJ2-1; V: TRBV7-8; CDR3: CASSLGGAGGAGEQFF
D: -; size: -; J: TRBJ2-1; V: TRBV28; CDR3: CASSSFVGEADSNEQFF
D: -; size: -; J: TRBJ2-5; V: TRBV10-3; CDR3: CAISESSPGQGQETQYF
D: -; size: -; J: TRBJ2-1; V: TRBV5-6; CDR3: CASSLGVGNNEQFF
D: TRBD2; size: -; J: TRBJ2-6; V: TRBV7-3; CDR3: CASSIDSGGATGANVLTF
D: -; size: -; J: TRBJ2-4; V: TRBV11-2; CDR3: CASSLDPGNERVKNIQYF
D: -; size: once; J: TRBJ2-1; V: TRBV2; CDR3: CASPGARGQFF
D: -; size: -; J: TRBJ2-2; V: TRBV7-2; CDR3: CASSFVLGELFF
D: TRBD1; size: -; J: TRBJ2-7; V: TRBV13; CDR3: CASSFRTGGREQYF
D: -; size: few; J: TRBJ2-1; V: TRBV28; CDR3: CASSTPGPEAPDDRFF
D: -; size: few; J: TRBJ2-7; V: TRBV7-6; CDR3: CASSLEAASSYEQYF
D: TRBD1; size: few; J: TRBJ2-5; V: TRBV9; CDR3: CASSWAGGETQYF
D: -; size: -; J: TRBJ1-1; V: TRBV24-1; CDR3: CATSDPARGNEAFF
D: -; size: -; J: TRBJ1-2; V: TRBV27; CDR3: CASSSRGSFEGYTF
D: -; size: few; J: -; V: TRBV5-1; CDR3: CASSFRQGGNIQYF
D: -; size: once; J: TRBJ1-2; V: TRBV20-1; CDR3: CSASSPPARRVEDGYTF
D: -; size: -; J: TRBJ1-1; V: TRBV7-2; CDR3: CASSNRQDTEAFF
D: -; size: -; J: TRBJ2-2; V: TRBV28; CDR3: CASSYGGLRTGELFF
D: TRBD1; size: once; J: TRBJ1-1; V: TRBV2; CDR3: CASGTDRGDTEAFF
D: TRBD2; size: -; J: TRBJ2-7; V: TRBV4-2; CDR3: CASSQDPGGAYEQYF
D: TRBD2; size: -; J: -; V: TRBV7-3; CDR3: CASSVGSSGGYNEQYF
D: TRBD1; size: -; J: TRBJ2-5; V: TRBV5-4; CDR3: CASSIGQGGWGQETQYF
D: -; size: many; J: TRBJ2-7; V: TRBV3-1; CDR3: CASSQLGPYEQYF
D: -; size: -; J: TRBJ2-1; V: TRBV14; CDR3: CASSLAVSRMLYNEQFF
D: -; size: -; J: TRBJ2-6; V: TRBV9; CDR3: CASSIAAGANVLTF
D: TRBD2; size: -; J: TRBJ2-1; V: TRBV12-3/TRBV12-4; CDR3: CASSLVAGVGEQFF
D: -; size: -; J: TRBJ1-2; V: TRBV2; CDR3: CASSGGARGEDNYGYTF
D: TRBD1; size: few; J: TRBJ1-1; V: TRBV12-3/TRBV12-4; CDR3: CASNEQGRGAFF
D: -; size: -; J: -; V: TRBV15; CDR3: CATSRSQFIQYF